A selection of T cell receptor beta chains follows, all from one sample in a study of early T cells in non-severe SARS-CoV-2 infection. MiXCR, run by TCRdb on the 5' RACE reads, gives a single entry per CDR3 protein. The repertoire holds tens of thousands of distinct CDR3 sequences, with approximately 8% as singletons. The sequenced sample was whole blood, obtained at baseline. Source of these receptors: an adult who was a healthcare worker with PCR-confirmed SARS-CoV-2 infection or an uninfected control (not recorded which). Both conserved end residues are part of each CDR3. Each record gives: CDR3 protein, CDR3 DNA, D gene, J gene, clone size, V gene. D genes are given only for firm matches. Clone sizes are given selectively: once, few, many, or a class where the clone is expanded.

cdr3_aa: CASSLAAGVMFNEQFF
cdr3_nt: TGTGCCAGCAGCTTAGCGGCAGGGGTAATGTTCAATGAGCAGTTCTTC
d_call: .
j_call: TRBJ2-1
clone_size: .
v_call: TRBV7-2

cdr3_aa: CATSDLLSRDSQSGELFF
cdr3_nt: TGTGCCACCAGTGATTTGCTATCCCGGGACAGTCAATCCGGGGAGCTGTTTTTT
d_call: TRBD1
j_call: TRBJ2-2
clone_size: few
v_call: TRBV24-1

cdr3_aa: CASSQESLAGRTTEAFF
cdr3_nt: TGCGCCAGCAGCCAAGAAAGTCTGGCAGGGAGAACAACTGAAGCTTTCTTT
d_call: .
j_call: TRBJ1-1
clone_size: many
v_call: TRBV4-3

cdr3_aa: CASSPALGGSIQYF
cdr3_nt: TGTGCCAGCAGCCCAGCCCTCGGAGGTAGCATTCAGTACTTC
d_call: .
j_call: TRBJ2-4
clone_size: .
v_call: TRBV11-2

cdr3_aa: CASSYGAGTTAETQYF
cdr3_nt: TGTGCCAGCAGTTACGGAGCGGGGACGACCGCGGAGACCCAGTACTTC
d_call: TRBD2
j_call: TRBJ2-5
clone_size: .
v_call: TRBV6-2/TRBV6-3

cdr3_aa: CASSPRTGKDTQYF
cdr3_nt: TGCGCCAGCAGCCCACGGACAGGCAAAGATACGCAGTATTTT
d_call: TRBD1
j_call: TRBJ2-3
clone_size: .
v_call: TRBV5-1

cdr3_aa: CASSSGTDNYGYTF
cdr3_nt: TGTGCCAGCAGCTCGGGGACAGATAACTATGGCTACACCTTC
d_call: TRBD1
j_call: TRBJ1-2
clone_size: few
v_call: TRBV11-2

cdr3_aa: CSAESLGGEPRYPNEQFF
cdr3_nt: TGCAGTGCTGAGAGCCTAGGGGGGGAACCGCGATACCCCAATGAGCAGTTCTTC
d_call: .
j_call: TRBJ2-1
clone_size: few
v_call: TRBV20-1

cdr3_aa: CASTISGVGTQYF
cdr3_nt: TGTGCCAGCACTATTAGCGGGGTTGGGACCCAGTACTTC
d_call: TRBD2
j_call: TRBJ2-5
clone_size: few
v_call: TRBV12-3/TRBV12-4

cdr3_aa: CASSLTTNEKLFF
cdr3_nt: TGCGCCAGCAGCTTAACTACTAATGAAAAACTGTTTTTT
d_call: .
j_call: TRBJ1-4
clone_size: .
v_call: TRBV5-1

cdr3_aa: CASSLLTGELFF
cdr3_nt: TGTGCCAGCAGTTTACTCACCGGGGAGCTGTTTTTT
d_call: .
j_call: TRBJ2-2
clone_size: many
v_call: TRBV28

cdr3_aa: CASSNRAGGLETQYF
cdr3_nt: TGTGCCAGCAGCAATAGGGCAGGGGGCTTGGAGACCCAGTACTTC
d_call: TRBD1
j_call: TRBJ2-5
clone_size: many
v_call: TRBV12-3/TRBV12-4

cdr3_aa: CATSDMRTSIPTLHF
cdr3_nt: TGTGCCACCAGTGATATGAGGACTTCCATCCCGACCCTCCACTTT
d_call: .
j_call: TRBJ1-6
clone_size: many
v_call: TRBV24-1

cdr3_aa: CASSQVRDRVYGYTF
cdr3_nt: TGTGCCAGCAGCCAAGTGAGAGACAGGGTCTATGGCTACACCTTC
d_call: TRBD1
j_call: TRBJ1-2
clone_size: .
v_call: TRBV4-2

cdr3_aa: CASSLGAGPSYEQYF
cdr3_nt: TGTGCCAGCAGCTTAGGGGCGGGACCCTCCTACGAGCAGTACTTC
d_call: .
j_call: TRBJ2-7
clone_size: .
v_call: TRBV7-2

cdr3_aa: CASSPWTEDNEQFF
cdr3_nt: TGTGCCAGCAGCCCATGGACAGAAGACAATGAGCAGTTCTTC
d_call: .
j_call: TRBJ2-1
clone_size: few
v_call: TRBV3-1

cdr3_aa: CASSEDSTDTQYF
cdr3_nt: TGTGCCAGCAGCGAGGACAGCACAGATACGCAGTATTTT
d_call: .
j_call: TRBJ2-3
clone_size: .
v_call: TRBV3-1

cdr3_aa: CASSLSPTDTQYF
cdr3_nt: TGTGCCAGCAGCTTAAGTCCCACAGATACGCAGTATTTT
d_call: .
j_call: TRBJ2-3
clone_size: few
v_call: TRBV11-2

cdr3_aa: CASSQGGMAFEAFF
cdr3_nt: TGTGCCAGCAGCCAAGGGGGAATGGCCTTTGAAGCTTTCTTT
d_call: .
j_call: TRBJ1-1
clone_size: many
v_call: TRBV14

cdr3_aa: CASSLVSGGAGANVLTF
cdr3_nt: TGCGCCAGCAGCTTGGTAAGCGGGGGGGCCGGGGCCAACGTCCTGACTTTC
d_call: TRBD2
j_call: TRBJ2-6
clone_size: .
v_call: TRBV5-1

cdr3_aa: CAISDKGGYGYTF
cdr3_nt: TGTGCCATCAGTGATAAAGGAGGCTATGGCTACACCTTC
d_call: .
j_call: TRBJ1-2
clone_size: few
v_call: TRBV10-3

cdr3_aa: CASSGTVNYGYTF
cdr3_nt: TGTGCCAGCAGCGGGACAGTTAACTATGGCTACACCTTC
d_call: TRBD1
j_call: TRBJ1-2
clone_size: few
v_call: TRBV7-9

cdr3_aa: CASSYSSLGAHTGELFF
cdr3_nt: TGTGCCAGCAGTTACTCGAGTTTGGGGGCTCACACCGGGGAGCTGTTTTTT
d_call: .
j_call: TRBJ2-2
clone_size: .
v_call: TRBV6-5

cdr3_aa: CASSVGQGPYNEQFF
cdr3_nt: TGTGCCAGCAGCGTAGGACAGGGCCCCTACAATGAGCAGTTCTTC
d_call: TRBD1
j_call: TRBJ2-1
clone_size: .
v_call: TRBV11-3

cdr3_aa: CASSPGANVLTF
cdr3_nt: TGTGCCAGCAGTCCTGGGGCCAACGTCCTGACTTTC
d_call: .
j_call: TRBJ2-6
clone_size: few
v_call: TRBV6-6

cdr3_aa: CASSPGTGPYGYTF
cdr3_nt: TGTGCCAGCAGTCCCGGGACAGGTCCCTATGGCTACACCTTC
d_call: TRBD1
j_call: TRBJ1-2
clone_size: .
v_call: TRBV12-3/TRBV12-4

cdr3_aa: CASSQAPDRSNEQFF
cdr3_nt: TGTGCCAGCAGCCAGGCCCCGGACAGGTCGAATGAGCAGTTCTTC
d_call: TRBD1
j_call: TRBJ2-1
clone_size: many
v_call: TRBV7-2

cdr3_aa: CASSLDYYNSPLHF
cdr3_nt: TGTGCCAGCAGCTTAGATTATTATAATTCACCCCTCCACTTT
d_call: .
j_call: TRBJ1-6
clone_size: .
v_call: TRBV7-2

cdr3_aa: CASSPNPVTQYF
cdr3_nt: TGTGCCAGCAGCCCTAACCCGGTTACGCAGTATTTT
d_call: .
j_call: TRBJ2-3
clone_size: few
v_call: TRBV28

cdr3_aa: CASSQDPYDSNTGELFF
cdr3_nt: TGCGCCAGCAGCCAAGATCCCTATGACTCGAACACCGGGGAGCTGTTTTTT
d_call: .
j_call: TRBJ2-2
clone_size: many
v_call: TRBV4-3

cdr3_aa: CATSDLEDTQYF
cdr3_nt: TGTGCCACCAGTGATTTGGAGGATACGCAGTATTTT
d_call: .
j_call: TRBJ2-3
clone_size: .
v_call: TRBV24-1

cdr3_aa: CSARVGNPNTGELFF
cdr3_nt: TGCAGTGCTAGAGTGGGGAACCCGAACACCGGGGAGCTGTTTTTT
d_call: .
j_call: TRBJ2-2
clone_size: .
v_call: TRBV20-1

cdr3_aa: CASSWGQGTDTQYF
cdr3_nt: TGTGCCAGCAGCTGGGGACAGGGCACAGATACGCAGTATTTT
d_call: TRBD1
j_call: TRBJ2-3
clone_size: many
v_call: TRBV13

cdr3_aa: CASRGPTGSGNTIYF
cdr3_nt: TGTGCCAGCAGAGGACCAACCGGCTCTGGAAACACCATATATTTT
d_call: .
j_call: TRBJ1-3
clone_size: many
v_call: TRBV12-3/TRBV12-4

cdr3_aa: CASSQAGGQPQHF
cdr3_nt: TGTGCCAGCAGTCAGGCAGGGGGTCAGCCCCAGCATTTT
d_call: TRBD1
j_call: TRBJ1-5
clone_size: .
v_call: TRBV6-4